Listed below are T cell receptor beta chains from one sample, sequenced in a study of cytomegalovirus exposure and HLA in healthy donors. Profiled with immunoSEQ multiplex PCR; TCRdb holds only in-frame clones, not every one. Among a few hundred thousand clones listed, 70% to 90% were seen once. Material for sequencing was PBMCs. The receptors stem from a young woman in good health and CMV-seronegative. The CDR3 runs from the conserved cysteine through the conserved F or W. The D gene is left open where the match is weak. Not all rows give a size; the values are once, few, many and, for expanded clones, a class.

abundance	j_gene	v_gene	d_gene	CDR3nt	CDR3aa
-	TRBJ2-7	TRBV27	TRBD2	TGTGCCAGCAGGACTAGCGGGAGCTTGAACGAGCAGTACTTC	CASRTSGSLNEQYF
-	TRBJ1-2	TRBV13	TRBD1	TGTGCCACAGGACAGGGGGGTAGCTATGGCTACACCTTC	CATGQGGSYGYTF
once	TRBJ1-1	TRBV19	-	TGTGCCAGTAGTATACCAACTGGTTACACTGAAGCTTTCTTT	CASSIPTGYTEAFF
few	TRBJ2-7	TRBV6-1	TRBD2	TGTGCCAGCAGTGGGGGACTACCCGAGCAGTACTTC	CASSGGLPEQYF
-	TRBJ1-2	TRBV2	-	TGTGCCAGCGGAAGGGGTAACTATGGCTACACCTTC	CASGRGNYGYTF
-	TRBJ2-7	TRBV30	-	TGTGCCTGGAGTGTGTGGACAGAAACCTACGAGCAGTACTTC	CAWSVWTETYEQYF
-	TRBJ1-2	TRBV27	-	TGTGCCAGCCGTTCAAGGGGAGGGTATGGCTATGGCTACACCTTC	CASRSRGGYGYGYTF
-	TRBJ2-1	TRBV7-8	-	TGTGCCAGCAGTTTTTCCGGACGCAGGCGGGACAATGAGCAGTTCTTC	CASSFSGRRRDNEQFF
-	TRBJ2-7	TRBV11-2	TRBD2	TGTGCCAGCAGCCCTCCGGGACTAGCGGCAAACTACGAGCAGTACTTC	CASSPPGLAANYEQYF
-	TRBJ2-7	TRBV18	-	TGTGCCAGCTCACCCGCCTACGAGCAGTACTTC	CASSPAYEQYF
-	TRBJ2-2	TRBV11-2	-	TGTGCCAGCAGCTTAGCGGGGGTACAAAGCGGGGAGCTGTTTTTT	CASSLAGVQSGELFF
-	TRBJ2-5	TRBV28	TRBD2	TGTGCCAGCACGGGGGGATATCAAGAGACCCAGTACTTC	CASTGGYQETQYF
-	TRBJ2-1	TRBV9	-	TGTGCCAGCAGCGTAGAGATGGAGGGGCGCTTCGCGGAGATTAGGGGGCAGTTCTTC	CASSVEMEGRFAEIRGQFF
-	TRBJ2-5	TRBV7-2	-	TGTGCCAGCAGCTTAGCGGGCAGGCAAGAGACCCAGTACTTC	CASSLAGRQETQYF
-	TRBJ2-1	TRBV29-1	TRBD2	TGCAGCGAGGGACCCGGGACTAGCGGGAGGGCTGAGCAGTTCTTC	CSEGPGTSGRAEQFF